This T cell receptor beta chain was recovered during a study of cytomegalovirus exposure and HLA in healthy donors. Study-level points and caveats: Later on, a genetic analysis was performed. It linked a missense variant in DCLRE1C with V- and J-gene trimming of TCR beta. Earlier analysis yielded a pattern in which most TCR beta V segments were productive about 90% or about 30% of the time.

This clone has more than one count but fewer than ten. Its antigen is unknown. Germline-derived CDR1 and CDR2 are MDHEN and SYDVKM. Between the trimmed V and J ends, which lost 7 bases and 8 bases, there was a span of 17 bases. The CDR3 is made up of 13 amino acids. In the PCR, 60 Vbeta and 13 Jbeta primers were used. Sequencing used immunoSEQ multiplex PCR; TCRdb keeps in-frame clones, though not all of them. The profile covers some 150,000 clones, with roughly 80% appearing a single time and around 2.9% taken by the ten largest. The chain has TRBV28 and TRBJ1-2, with unresolved D. What was sequenced was PBMCs. This TCR came from a man aged 40-55 years in good health and CMV-seropositive. The CDR3, as DNA: TGTGCCAGCACCGGGTCCGGGTTCCTGGGCTACACCTTC. Translation: CASTGSGFLGYTF.